The 5 T cell receptor beta chains reported below all come from one sample, sequenced in a study of monozygotic twins with inflammatory bowel disease (dated by TCRdb to between 2018 and 2021). Library method: 5' RACE. TCRdb names Illumina HiSeq 2500 as the instrument used. Each entry corresponds to one CDR3 protein sequence from reads that TCRdb reprocessed, and DNA is not given. For this sample, the table gives some 100,000 distinct CDR3 sequences. The ten largest account for roughly an eighth of the sample. The specimen was blood. These receptors were collected from a human donor with ulcerative colitis or Crohn's disease, or a healthy co-twin of an affected twin (not recorded which).

The chain links TRBV6-5 to TRBJ2-1. The CDR3 consists of 12 residues. CDR1 and CDR2 from the germline V gene are MNHEY and SVGAGI. CDR3 region: CASVSSYNEQFF.

This chain connects TRBV15 to TRBJ2-2; TCRdb's assignment of TRBD2 cannot be checked, as there is no DNA. Germline-derived CDR1 and CDR2 are LNHNV and YYDKDF (reference sequence). The CDR3 covers 16 residues. CDR3 sequence: CATSRGLAGVTGELFF.

The CDR3 sequence is CASSDWTGSGYTF. The chain joins TRBV4-1 to TRBJ1-2; TCRdb proposes TRBD1, but this gene call is untestable without DNA. Germline values: CDR1 MGHRA, CDR2 YSYEKL. This CDR3 contains 13 residues.

V is TRBV27 and J is TRBJ2-5; the D call from TCRdb, TRBD2, cannot be confirmed without DNA. The CDR3 spans 13 residues. Germline V gene sequence: CDR1 MNHEY, CDR2 SMNVEV (reference sequence). This chain's CDR3 is CASSAMGGETQYF.

V gene TRBV7-9 combines with J gene TRBJ2-2; TCRdb proposes TRBD1, but this gene call is untestable without DNA. Germline V gene lookup returns CDR1 SEHNR and CDR2 FQNEAQ (reference sequence). The CDR3 runs to 15 residues. CDR3 protein: CASSSWDRVTGELFF.